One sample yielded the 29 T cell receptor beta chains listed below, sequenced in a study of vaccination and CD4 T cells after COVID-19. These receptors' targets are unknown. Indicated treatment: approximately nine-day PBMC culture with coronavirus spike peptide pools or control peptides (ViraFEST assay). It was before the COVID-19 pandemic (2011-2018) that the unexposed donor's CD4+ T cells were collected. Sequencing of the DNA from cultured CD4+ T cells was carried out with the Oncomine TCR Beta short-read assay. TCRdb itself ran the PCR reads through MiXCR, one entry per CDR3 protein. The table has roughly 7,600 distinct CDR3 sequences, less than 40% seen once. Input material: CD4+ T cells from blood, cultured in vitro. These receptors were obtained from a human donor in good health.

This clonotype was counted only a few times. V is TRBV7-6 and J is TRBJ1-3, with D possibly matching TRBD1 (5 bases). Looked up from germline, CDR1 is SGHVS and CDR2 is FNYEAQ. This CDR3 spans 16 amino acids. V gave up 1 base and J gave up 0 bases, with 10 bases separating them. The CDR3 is CASSLGGSSSGNTIYF. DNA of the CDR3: TGTGCCAGCAGCTTAGGGGGGTCTAGCTCTGGAAACACCATATATTTT.

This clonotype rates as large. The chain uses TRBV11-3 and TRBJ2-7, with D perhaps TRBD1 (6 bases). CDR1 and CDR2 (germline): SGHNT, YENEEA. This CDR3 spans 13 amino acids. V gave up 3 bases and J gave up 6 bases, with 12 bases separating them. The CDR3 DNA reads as TGTGCCAGCAGCTTTTCTCTCAGGGGCGAGCAGTACTTC. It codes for CASSFSLRGEQYF.

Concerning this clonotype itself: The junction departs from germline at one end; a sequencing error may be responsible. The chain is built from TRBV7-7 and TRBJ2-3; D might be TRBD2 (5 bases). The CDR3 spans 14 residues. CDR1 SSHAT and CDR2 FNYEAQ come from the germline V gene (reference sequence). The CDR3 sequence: CASSLGGSVYSWYF. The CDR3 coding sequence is TGTGCTAGCAGCTTAGGAGGAAGTGTGTACAGTTGGTATTTT.

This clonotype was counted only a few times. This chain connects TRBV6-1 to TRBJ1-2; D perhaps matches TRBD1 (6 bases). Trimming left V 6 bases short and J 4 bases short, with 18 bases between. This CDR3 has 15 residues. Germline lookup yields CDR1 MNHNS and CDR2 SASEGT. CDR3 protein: CASSPSSGDFYGYTF. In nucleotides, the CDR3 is TGTGCCAGCAGCCCCAGTTCAGGGGATTTCTATGGCTACACCTTC.

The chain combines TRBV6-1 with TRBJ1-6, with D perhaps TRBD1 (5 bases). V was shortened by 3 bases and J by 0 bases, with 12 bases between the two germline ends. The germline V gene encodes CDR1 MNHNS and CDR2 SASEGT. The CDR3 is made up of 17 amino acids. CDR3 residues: CASSDWGVSSYNSPLHF. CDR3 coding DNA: TGTGCCAGCAGTGACTGGGGGGTAAGCTCCTATAATTCACCCCTCCACTTT.

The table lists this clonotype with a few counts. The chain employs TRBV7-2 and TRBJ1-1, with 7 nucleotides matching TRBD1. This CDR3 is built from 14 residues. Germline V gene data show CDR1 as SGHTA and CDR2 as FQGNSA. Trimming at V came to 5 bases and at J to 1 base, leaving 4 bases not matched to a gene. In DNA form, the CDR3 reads TGTGCCAGCAGCGTGGGACAGACGAACACTGAAGCTTTCTTT. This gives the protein CASSVGQTNTEAFF.

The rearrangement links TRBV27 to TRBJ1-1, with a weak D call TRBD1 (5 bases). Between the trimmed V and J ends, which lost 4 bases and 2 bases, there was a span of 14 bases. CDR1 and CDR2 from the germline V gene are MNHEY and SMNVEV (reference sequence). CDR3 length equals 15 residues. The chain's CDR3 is CASSWTGTANTEAFF. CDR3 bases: TGTGCCAGCAGTTGGACCGGGACGGCCAACACTGAAGCTTTCTTT.

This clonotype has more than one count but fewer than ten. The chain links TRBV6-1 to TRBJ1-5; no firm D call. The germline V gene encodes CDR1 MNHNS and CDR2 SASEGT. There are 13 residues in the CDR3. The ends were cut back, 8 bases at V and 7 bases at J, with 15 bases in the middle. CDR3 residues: CASAPTVVQPQHF. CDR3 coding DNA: TGTGCCAGCGCACCAACGGTAGTCCAGCCCCAGCATTTT.

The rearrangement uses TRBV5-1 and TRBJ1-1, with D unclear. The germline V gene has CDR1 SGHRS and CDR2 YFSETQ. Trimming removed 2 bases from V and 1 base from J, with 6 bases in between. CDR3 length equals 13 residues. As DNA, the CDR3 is TGCGCCAGCAGCTTACTCAGGAACACTGAAGCTTTCTTT. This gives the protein CASSLLRNTEAFF.

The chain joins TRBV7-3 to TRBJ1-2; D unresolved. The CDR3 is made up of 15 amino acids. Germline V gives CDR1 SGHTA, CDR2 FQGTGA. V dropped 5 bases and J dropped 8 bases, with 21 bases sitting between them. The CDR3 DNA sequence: TGTGCCAGCAGCCCGGAATACGGAGGGAGCGAAGGCTACACCTTC. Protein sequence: CASSPEYGGSEGYTF.

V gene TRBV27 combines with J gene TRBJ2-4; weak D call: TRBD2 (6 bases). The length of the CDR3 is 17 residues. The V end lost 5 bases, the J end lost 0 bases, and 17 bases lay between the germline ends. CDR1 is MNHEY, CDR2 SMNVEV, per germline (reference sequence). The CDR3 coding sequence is TGTGCCAGCAGTCCTCCCGGGTGGGGACTAGCCAAAAACATTCAGTACTTC. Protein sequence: CASSPPGWGLAKNIQYF.

Here the CDR3 reads CASTATGSNQPQHF. CDR3 nucleotides: TGTGCCAGCACCGCAACAGGTAGCAATCAGCCCCAGCATTTT. This chain joins TRBV6-1 and TRBJ1-5; a possible D gene is TRBD1 (5 bases). Germline loops: CDR1 MNHNS, CDR2 SASEGT. The V and J ends lost 7 bases and 0 bases respectively, with 10 bases between them. The CDR3 covers 14 residues.

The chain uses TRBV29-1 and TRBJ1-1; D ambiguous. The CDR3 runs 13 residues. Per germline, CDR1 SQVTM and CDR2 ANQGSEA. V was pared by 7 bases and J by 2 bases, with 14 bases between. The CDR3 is CSASAELNTEAFF. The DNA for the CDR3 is TGCAGCGCCTCAGCCGAACTTAACACTGAAGCTTTCTTT.

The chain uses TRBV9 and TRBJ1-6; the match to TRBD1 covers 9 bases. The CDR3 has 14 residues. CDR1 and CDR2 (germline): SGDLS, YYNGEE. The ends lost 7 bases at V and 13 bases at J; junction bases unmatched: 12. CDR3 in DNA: TGTGCCAGCCAAGAGGGACAGGGCCAGATGCCCCTCCACTTT. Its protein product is CASQEGQGQMPLHF.

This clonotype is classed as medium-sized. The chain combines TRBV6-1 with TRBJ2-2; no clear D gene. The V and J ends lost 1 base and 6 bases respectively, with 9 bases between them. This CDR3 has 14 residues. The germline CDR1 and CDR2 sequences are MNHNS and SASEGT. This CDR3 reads CASSEEASSGELFF. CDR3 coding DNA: TGTGCCAGCAGTGAAGAGGCCTCCTCCGGGGAGCTGTTTTTT.

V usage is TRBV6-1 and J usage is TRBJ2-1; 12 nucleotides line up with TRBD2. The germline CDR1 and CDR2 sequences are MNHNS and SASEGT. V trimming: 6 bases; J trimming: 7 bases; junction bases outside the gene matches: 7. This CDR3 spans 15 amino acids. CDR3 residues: CASRVLAGGQNEQFF. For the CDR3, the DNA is TGTGCCAGCAGGGTACTAGCGGGGGGCCAGAATGAGCAGTTCTTC.

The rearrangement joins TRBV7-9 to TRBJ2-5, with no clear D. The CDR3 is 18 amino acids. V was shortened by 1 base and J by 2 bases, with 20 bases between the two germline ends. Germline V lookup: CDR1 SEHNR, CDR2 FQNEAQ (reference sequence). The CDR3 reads CASSLGQAWSVGQETQYF. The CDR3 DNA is TGTGCCAGCAGCTTAGGGCAGGCCTGGAGTGTAGGGCAAGAGACCCAGTACTTC.

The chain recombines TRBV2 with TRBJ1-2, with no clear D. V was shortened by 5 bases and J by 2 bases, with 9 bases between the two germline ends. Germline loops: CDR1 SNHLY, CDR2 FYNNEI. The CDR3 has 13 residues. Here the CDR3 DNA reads TGTGCCAGCAGTACGCAGCCCAACTATGGCTACACCTTC. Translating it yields CASSTQPNYGYTF.

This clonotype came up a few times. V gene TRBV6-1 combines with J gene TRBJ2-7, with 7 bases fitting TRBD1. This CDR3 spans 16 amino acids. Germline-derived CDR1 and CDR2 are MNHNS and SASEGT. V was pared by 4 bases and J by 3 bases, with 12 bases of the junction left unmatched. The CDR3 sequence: CASSGQGVFGGYEQYF. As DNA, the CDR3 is TGTGCCAGCAGTGGACAGGGTGTCTTCGGTGGCTACGAGCAGTACTTC.

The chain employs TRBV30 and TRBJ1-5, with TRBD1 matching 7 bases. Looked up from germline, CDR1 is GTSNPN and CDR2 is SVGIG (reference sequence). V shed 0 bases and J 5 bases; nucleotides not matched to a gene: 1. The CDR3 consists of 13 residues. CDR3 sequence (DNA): TGTGCCTGGAGTGTCCAGGGGGATCAGCCCCAGCATTTT. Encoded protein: CAWSVQGDQPQHF.

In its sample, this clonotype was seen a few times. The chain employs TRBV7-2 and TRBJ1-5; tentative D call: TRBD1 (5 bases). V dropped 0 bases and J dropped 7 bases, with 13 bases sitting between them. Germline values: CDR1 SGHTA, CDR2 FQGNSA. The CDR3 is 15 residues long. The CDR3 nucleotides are TGTGCCAGCAGCTTAGCAGCAGGGCAGAACCAGCCCCAGCATTTT. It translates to CASSLAAGQNQPQHF.

CDR3 DNA: TGCGCCAGCAGCAGGGACAGCGGTGGTGAGCAGTTCTTC. Protein sequence: CASSRDSGGEQFF. This rearrangement joins TRBV5-1 to TRBJ2-1, with 7 bases fitting TRBD1. CDR3 size: 13 residues. Unmatched junction bases numbered 7, after V lost 4 bases and J lost 9 bases. Germline CDR1 and CDR2: SGHRS and YFSETQ. Variable domain in full (rest from reference TRBV5-1 and TRBJ2-1): KAGVTQTPRYLIKTRGQQVTLSCSPISGHRSVSWYQQTPGQGLQFLFEYFSETQRNKGNFPGRFSGRQFSNSRSEMNVSTLELGDSALYLCASSRDSGGEQFFGPGTRLTVL.

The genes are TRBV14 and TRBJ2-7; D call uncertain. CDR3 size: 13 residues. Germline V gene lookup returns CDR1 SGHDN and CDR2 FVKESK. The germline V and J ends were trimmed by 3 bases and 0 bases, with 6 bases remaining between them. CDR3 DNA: TGTGCCAGCAGCCACCTGAGCTCCTACGAGCAGTACTTC. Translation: CASSHLSSYEQYF. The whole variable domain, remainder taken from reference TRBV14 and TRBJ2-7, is EAGVTQFPSHSVIEKGQTVTLRCDPISGHDNLYWYRRVMGKEIKFLLHFVKESKQDESGMPNNRFLAERTGGTYSTLKVQPAELEDSGVYFCASSHLSSYEQYFGPGTRLTVT.

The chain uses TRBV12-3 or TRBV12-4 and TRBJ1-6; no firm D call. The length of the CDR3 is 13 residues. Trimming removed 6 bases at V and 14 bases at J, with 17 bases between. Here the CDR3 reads CASRQDLGLALHF. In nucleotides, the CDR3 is TGTGCCAGCAGGCAGGATTTGGGGTTGGCCCTCCACTTT.

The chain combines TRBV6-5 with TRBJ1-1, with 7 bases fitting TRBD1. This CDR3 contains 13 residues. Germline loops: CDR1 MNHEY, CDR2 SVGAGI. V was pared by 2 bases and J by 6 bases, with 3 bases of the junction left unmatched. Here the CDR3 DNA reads TGTGCCAGCAGTTACACAGGGGAGGCTGAAGCTTTCTTT. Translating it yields CASSYTGEAEAFF.

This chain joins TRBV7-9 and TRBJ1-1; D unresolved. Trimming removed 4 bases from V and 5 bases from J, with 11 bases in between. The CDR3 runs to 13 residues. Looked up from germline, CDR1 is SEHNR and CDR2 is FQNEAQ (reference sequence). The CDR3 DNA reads TGTGCCAGCAGCTGGGAGCAGGAGACTGAAGCTTTCTTT. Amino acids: CASSWEQETEAFF.

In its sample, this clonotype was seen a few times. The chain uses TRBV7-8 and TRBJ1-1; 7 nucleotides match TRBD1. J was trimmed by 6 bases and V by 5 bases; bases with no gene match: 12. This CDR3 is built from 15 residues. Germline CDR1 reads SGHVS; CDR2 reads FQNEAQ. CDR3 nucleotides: TGTGCCAGCAGCATCCTTCAGGGGGAGTGGGCTGAAGCTTTCTTT. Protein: CASSILQGEWAEAFF.

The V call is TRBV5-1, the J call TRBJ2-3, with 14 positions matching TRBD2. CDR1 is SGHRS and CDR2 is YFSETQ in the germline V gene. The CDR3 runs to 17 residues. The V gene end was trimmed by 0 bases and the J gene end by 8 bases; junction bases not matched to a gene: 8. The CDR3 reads CASSLGTSGGRRGTQYF. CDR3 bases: TGCGCCAGCAGCTTGGGGACTAGCGGGGGGCGGCGTGGTACGCAGTATTTT.

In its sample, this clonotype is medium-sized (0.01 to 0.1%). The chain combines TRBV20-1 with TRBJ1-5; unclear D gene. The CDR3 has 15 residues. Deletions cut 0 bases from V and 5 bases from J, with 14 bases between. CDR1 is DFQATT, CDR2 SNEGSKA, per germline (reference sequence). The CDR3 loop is CSAREVWATYQPQHF. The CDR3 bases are TGCAGTGCTAGAGAGGTGTGGGCTACCTATCAGCCCCAGCATTTT.